The 8 T cell receptor beta chains presented below share a single source sample, sequenced in a study of cytomegalovirus exposure and HLA in healthy donors. PCR involved 60 Vbeta and 13 Jbeta primers. Sequenced by immunoSEQ multiplex PCR; TCRdb stores in-frame clones only, minus some. The sample lists around 100,000 clones; roughly 85% were seen once. The sample was PBMCs. These receptors were obtained from a man under 40 in good health and CMV-seropositive.

This chain joins TRBV6-6 and TRBJ2-7; 8 nucleotides agree with TRBD2. Germline V gene data show CDR1 as MNHNY and CDR2 as SVGAGI (reference sequence). Trimming cost V 10 bases and J 5 bases; bases outside gene matches: 10. The CDR3 has 13 amino acids. The CDR3: CATRRGEWDEQYV. CDR3 bases: TGTGCCACCAGGCGGGGGGAATGGGACGAGCAGTACGTC.

The chain joins TRBV5-8 to TRBJ2-1, with 9 positions matching TRBD2. CDR1 and CDR2 from the germline V gene are SGHTS and YDEGEE. CDR3 length equals 17 residues. V was clipped by 3 bases and J by 4 bases; unmatched bases: 11. The CDR3 reads CASSSSKTSGLYNEQFF. CDR3 nucleotides: TGTGCCAGCAGCTCCTCAAAGACTAGCGGACTTTACAATGAGCAGTTCTTC.

V usage is TRBV5-1 and J usage is TRBJ2-2; D is uncertain. Germline loops: CDR1 SGHRS, CDR2 YFSETQ. The V end was cut by 2 bases, the J end by 3 bases, with 14 bases between. CDR3 length equals 16 residues. The CDR3 DNA sequence: TGCGCCAGCAGCTTTGATAACCGGGTATACACCGGGGAGCTGTTTTTT. It specifies CASSFDNRVYTGELFF. Filled out from reference TRBV5-1 and TRBJ2-2, the complete variable domain reads KAGVTQTPRYLIKTRGQQVTLSCSPISGHRSVSWYQQTPGQGLQFLFEYFSETQRNKGNFPGRFSGRQFSNSRSEMNVSTLELGDSALYLCASSFDNRVYTGELFFGEGSRLTVL.

The chain couples TRBV5-1 to TRBJ2-3, with D possibly being TRBD2 (5 bases). The CDR3 is made up of 14 amino acids. Germline V lookup: CDR1 SGHRS, CDR2 YFSETQ. Trimming took 5 bases from V and 2 from J, leaving 12 bases between them. CDR3 protein: CASSSVANTDTQYF. CDR3 nucleotide sequence: TGCGCCAGCAGTAGCGTGGCAAACACAGATACGCAGTATTTT. Supplemented by reference TRBV5-1 and TRBJ2-3, the full variable domain reads KAGVTQTPRYLIKTRGQQVTLSCSPISGHRSVSWYQQTPGQGLQFLFEYFSETQRNKGNFPGRFSGRQFSNSRSEMNVSTLELGDSALYLCASSSVANTDTQYFGPGTRLTVL.

The chain's CDR3 is CASSVGALETQYF. CDR3 sequence (DNA): TGTGCCAGCAGCGTAGGGGCCTTGGAGACCCAGTACTTC. The chain couples TRBV9 to TRBJ2-5; D is undetermined. The CDR3 has 13 amino acids. The V end was cut by 0 bases, the J end by 5 bases, with 8 bases between. Germline CDR1 and CDR2: SGDLS and YYNGEE.

The V call is TRBV11-2, the J call TRBJ2-7; 10 nucleotides align to TRBD1. CDR1 SGHAT and CDR2 FQNNGV come from the germline V gene. J was trimmed by 3 bases and V by 5 bases; bases with no gene match: 7. This CDR3 contains 15 residues. CDR3 amino acids: CASSRDRGGVYEQYV. CDR3 coding DNA: TGTGCCAGCAGCCGGGACAGGGGTGGGGTCTACGAGCAGTACGTC.

The chain combines TRBV2 with TRBJ2-5, with 9 positions matching TRBD1. The CDR3 is 14 amino acids. CDR1 and CDR2 (germline): SNHLY, FYNNEI. V lost 6 bases to trimming and J lost 5 bases; unmatched junction nucleotides: 7. CDR3 sequence: CASRADRGMETQYF. The CDR3 nucleotides read TGTGCCAGCAGAGCTGACAGGGGGATGGAGACCCAGTACTTC.

The chain has TRBV20-1 and TRBJ1-2; the D gene is possibly TRBD1 (5 bases). This CDR3 is built from 11 residues. Per the germline V gene, CDR1 is DFQATT and CDR2 is SNEGSKA (reference sequence). V was shortened by 5 bases and J by 7 bases, with 11 bases between the two germline ends. DNA of the CDR3: TGCAGTGCTCCCAGGGTTCGTGGCTACACCTTC. It specifies CSAPRVRGYTF.